Below are 23 T cell receptor beta chains sequenced from a single sample in a study of shared clonotypes between healthy human individuals. Sequencing used immunoSEQ multiplex PCR; TCRdb keeps in-frame clones, though not all of them. The sample consists of about 1.5 million clones, 95% to 99% of them appearing once. Sequencing input: naive CD4+ T cells sorted from blood. Subset here: CD45RA+ positively selected. These receptors all stem from a man younger than 45 in good health.

To note about this clone: Within the sample, other DNA sequences also encode this same CDR3. The J gene is TRBJ2-7, the V gene TRBV28, with D unresolved. CDR1 is MDHEN, CDR2 SYDVKM, per germline. V lost 2 bases to trimming and J lost 4 bases, with 3 bases between them. The CDR3 runs to 11 residues. CDR3 nucleotides: TGTGCCAGCAGTTTAGGATACGAGCAGTACTTC. Protein product: CASSLGYEQYF.

This clone was seen only once. The chain joins TRBV28 to TRBJ2-1; 7 nucleotides agree with TRBD2. The CDR3 runs 16 residues. Germline assignment: CDR1 MDHEN and CDR2 SYDVKM. The J segment lost 1 base and the V segment lost 3 bases, leaving 6 bases of the junction unmatched. The CDR3 protein is CASSFSSGASYNEQFF. The CDR3, as DNA: TGTGCCAGCAGTTTTTCTAGCGGTGCTTCCTACAATGAGCAGTTCTTC.

This chain uses TRBV5-6 with TRBJ2-1; 9 positions match TRBD2. V dropped 2 bases and J dropped 7; count of bases not matched to a gene: 13. CDR3 length: 17 amino acids. Germline CDR1 SGHDT, CDR2 YYEEEE. The CDR3 here is CASSFPRAGGNYNEQFF. CDR3 in DNA: TGTGCCAGCAGCTTTCCACGCGCGGGAGGGAATTATAATGAGCAGTTCTTC.

In the case of this clone: One junction end does not reproduce the germline sequence, and a read error may be involved. The J gene is TRBJ2-7, the V gene TRBV2; TRBD1 matches at 10 bases. The CDR3 has 12 residues. The germline gives CDR1 SNHLY, CDR2 FYNNEI. The CDR3: CASSEGSGQGNF. Written as DNA, the CDR3 is TGTGCCAGCAGTGAAGGTTCGGGACAGGGGAACTTC.

This clone was observed a single time. The rearrangement links TRBV5-4 to TRBJ2-2; D is undetermined. This CDR3 is built from 13 residues. Per germline, CDR1 SGHNT and CDR2 YYREEE (reference sequence). Trimming took 4 bases from V and 7 from J, leaving 11 bases between them. The CDR3 sequence: CASSLGGIGELFF. The CDR3 DNA is TGTGCCAGCAGCCTGGGTGGGATCGGGGAGCTGTTTTTT.

The chain uses TRBV9 and TRBJ2-1; D gene unclear. Trimming pared 0 bases from V and 5 bases from J, leaving 9 bases between. Germline V gives CDR1 SGDLS, CDR2 YYNGEE. The CDR3 loop spans 14 amino acids. CDR3 bases: TGTGCCAGCAGCGTAGCGGACCAGAACAATGAGCAGTTCTTC. This gives the protein CASSVADQNNEQFF. Complete variable domain (other parts from reference TRBV9 and TRBJ2-1): DSGVTQTPKHLITATGQRVTLRCSPRSGDLSVYWYQQSLDQGLQFLIQYYNGEERAKGNILERFSAQQFPDLHSELNLSSLELGDSALYFCASSVADQNNEQFFGPGTRLTVL.

This rearrangement joins TRBV7-2 to TRBJ1-2; 8 nucleotides line up with TRBD1. CDR1 is SGHTA and CDR2 is FQGNSA in the germline V gene. The trim removed 1 base at V and 1 base at J, leaving 11 bases unmatched. The CDR3 consists of 18 residues. This CDR3 reads CASSLGTQGVRINYGYTF. The CDR3 coding sequence is TGTGCCAGCAGCTTAGGCACACAGGGGGTCCGGATTAACTATGGCTACACCTTC.

The rearrangement uses TRBV4-1 and TRBJ1-2; D may be TRBD1 (5 bases). Trimming left V 4 bases short and J 4 bases short, with 16 bases between. The CDR3 is 15 amino acids. Germline values: CDR1 MGHRA, CDR2 YSYEKL. The CDR3 DNA reads as TGCGCCAGCAGCCCTACGGGAGGGACGGGCTATGGCTACACCTTC. Protein product: CASSPTGGTGYGYTF.

The chain combines TRBV2 with TRBJ2-1; weak D call: TRBD2 (5 bases). Germline CDR1 and CDR2: SNHLY and FYNNEI. V dropped 3 bases and J dropped 12 bases, with 9 bases sitting between them. This CDR3 spans 11 amino acids. CDR3 nucleotide sequence: TGTGCCAGCAGTGACCTAGAGGGGCAGTTCTTC. Translated, it gives CASSDLEGQFF.

This chain links TRBV28 with TRBJ1-4; TRBD1 might be the D (6 bases). Germline CDR1 and CDR2: MDHEN and SYDVKM. The CDR3 consists of 14 residues. Trimming cost V 4 bases and J 7 bases, with 13 bases left between them. In nucleotides, the CDR3 is TGTGCCAGCAGTTCGAAGGGGGGAGGTGAAAAACTGTTTTTT. Amino acid sequence: CASSSKGGGEKLFF.

The chain couples TRBV5-1 to TRBJ2-2; 7 bases are shared with TRBD1. V lost 4 bases and J lost 4; bases outside the gene matches: 7. This CDR3 has 15 amino acids. Germline V gene lookup returns CDR1 SGHRS and CDR2 YFSETQ. CDR3 DNA: TGCGCCAGCAGCCAAGACAGGGCTACCACCGGGGAGCTGTTTTTT. The encoded protein is CASSQDRATTGELFF.

J is TRBJ2-5 and V is TRBV28, with D tentatively TRBD1 or TRBD2 (5 bases each). CDR1 and CDR2 (germline): MDHEN, SYDVKM. V was shortened by 6 bases and J by 9 bases, with 17 bases between the two germline ends. This CDR3 spans 13 amino acids. Here the CDR3 reads CASRGTAVFSQYF. The CDR3 DNA reads as TGTGCCAGCAGGGGGACCGCCGTTTTCTCCCAGTACTTC.

This clone was found once. This chain links TRBV29-1 with TRBJ2-3; a weak D match, TRBD2 (5 bases). The germline V gene encodes CDR1 SQVTM and CDR2 ANQGSEA. The V and J ends lost 3 bases and 4 bases respectively, with 11 bases between them. The CDR3 sequence is 13 residues long. CDR3 protein: CSVDPVGADTQYF. The CDR3 bases are TGCAGCGTTGACCCGGTCGGGGCAGATACGCAGTATTTT.

CDR3 in DNA: TGTGCCAGCAGCTTATTCAGCGAGCAGTACTTC. It translates to CASSLFSEQYF. The chain is built from TRBV11-2 and TRBJ2-7, with D unresolved. V was clipped by 2 bases and J by 6 bases, with 5 bases between them. Germline CDR1 and CDR2: SGHAT and FQNNGV. The CDR3 runs to 11 residues.

CDR3 protein: CASSLDETLYEQYF. The DNA for the CDR3 is TGCGCCAGCAGCTTGGACGAAACCCTCTACGAGCAGTACTTC. The chain employs TRBV5-1 and TRBJ2-7; no reliable D call. This CDR3 contains 14 residues. Trimming stripped 0 bases from V and 3 bases from J, with 10 bases between. CDR1 and CDR2 from the germline V gene are SGHRS and YFSETQ.

This clone showed up just once. The chain is built from TRBV27 and TRBJ1-1; 7 positions match TRBD1. CDR3 length: 14 amino acids. The germline gives CDR1 MNHEY, CDR2 SMNVEV (reference sequence). Trimming cost V 5 bases and J 4 bases; bases outside gene matches: 7. CDR3 region: CASSMTGWFTEAFF. DNA for the CDR3: TGTGCCAGCAGTATGACAGGGTGGTTCACTGAAGCTTTCTTT.

The chain couples TRBV4-3 to TRBJ1-3; 7 nucleotides match TRBD1. Germline lookup yields CDR1 LGHNA and CDR2 YSLEER. V was clipped by 2 bases and J by 3 bases; unmatched bases: 4. The CDR3 extends over 15 amino acids. CDR3 loop: CASSQTGDVGNTIYF. CDR3 nucleotides: TGCGCCAGCAGCCAAACAGGGGATGTTGGAAACACCATATATTTT.

The chain joins TRBV9 to TRBJ1-1; D gene unclear. Trimming cost V 0 bases and J 5 bases, with 11 bases left between them. Per germline, CDR1 SGDLS and CDR2 YYNGEE. The CDR3 sequence is 14 residues long. This chain's CDR3 is CASSVVSLMTEAFF. The CDR3 region has the DNA TGTGCCAGCAGCGTAGTTTCCCTGATGACTGAAGCTTTCTTT.

J is TRBJ1-3 and V is TRBV5-5; D may be TRBD1 (5 bases). Germline CDR1 and CDR2: SGHKS and YYEKEE (reference sequence). Deletions cut 4 bases from V and 2 bases from J, with 19 bases between. CDR3 size: 17 residues. CDR3 amino acids: CASSTHLGGTTGNTIYF. The CDR3 region has the DNA TGTGCCAGCAGCACCCACCTGGGGGGGACGACTGGAAACACCATATATTTT.

The genes are TRBV18 and TRBJ2-5, with D tentatively TRBD1 (7 bases). This CDR3 region has 13 residues. The germline V gene has CDR1 KGHSH and CDR2 LQKENI. Trimming removed 3 bases at V and 6 bases at J, with 11 bases between. The CDR3 protein is CASSPAGGKTQYF. For the CDR3, the DNA is TGTGCCAGCTCACCTGCAGGGGGGAAGACCCAGTACTTC.

V is TRBV18 and J is TRBJ2-3; either TRBD1 or TRBD2 may fit D (5 bases each). The V end was cut by 0 bases, the J end by 1 base, with 17 bases between. This CDR3 has 18 residues. Looked up from germline, CDR1 is KGHSH and CDR2 is LQKENI. The CDR3 region is CASSPPGTGSYRTDTQYF. CDR3 nucleotide sequence: TGTGCCAGCTCACCACCGGGGACCGGCTCGTACCGCACAGATACGCAGTATTTT.

For the CDR3, the DNA is TGTGCCAGCAGTGAAAGCGGGAGGAAGCAGTACTTC. Translating gives CASSESGRKQYF. The chain employs TRBV6-5 and TRBJ2-7; 9 bases are a match to TRBD2. V trimming: 5 bases; J trimming: 8 bases; junction bases outside the gene matches: 4. Per the germline V gene, CDR1 is MNHEY and CDR2 is SVGAGI. The CDR3 is 12 amino acids.

About this clone itself: This sample also contains other DNA sequences that code for the same CDR3. The chain combines TRBV9 with TRBJ2-1; 8 nucleotides match TRBD2. Germline CDR1 reads SGDLS; CDR2 reads YYNGEE. V lost 3 bases, J lost 1 base, and 3 bases stayed unmatched. The CDR3 extends over 15 amino acids. The CDR3 spells CASSDSGTSYNEQFF. The CDR3 coding sequence is TGTGCCAGCAGCGATAGCGGGACGTCCTACAATGAGCAGTTCTTC.